The rows below give T cell receptor beta chains drawn from one sample of a study of cytomegalovirus exposure and HLA in healthy donors. Profiled with immunoSEQ multiplex PCR; TCRdb holds only in-frame clones, not every one. The sample lists about 130,000 clones, roughly four fifths seen once, with approximately 11% in the top ten. The specimen sequenced was PBMCs. The receptor set was obtained from a male donor in good health and CMV-seropositive. The CDR3 runs from the conserved cysteine through the conserved F or W. A D gene is named only where the DNA matches it firmly. The size of a clone is reported for some rows only, either as once, few or many, or as a class for expanded clones.

.	.	TRBV28	TRBJ1-4	CASSPAQGLSEKLFF	TGTGCCAGCAGTCCCGCCCAGGGACTTAGTGAAAAACTGTTTTTT
.	TRBD1	TRBV7-6	TRBJ1-1	CASSSGQGLMNTEAFF	TGTGCCAGCAGCTCTGGACAGGGCCTTATGAACACTGAAGCTTTCTTT
.	.	TRBV27	TRBJ2-2	CASGRVRAFGELFF	TGTGCCAGCGGCAGGGTTAGAGCGTTCGGGGAGCTGTTTTTT
.	TRBD2	TRBV9	TRBJ2-4	CASSAGTSGSLGIQYF	TGTGCCAGCAGCGCCGGGACTAGCGGGAGTTTGGGCATTCAGTACTTC
.	.	TRBV19	TRBJ1-5	CASSIGSYQPQHF	TGTGCCAGTAGTATAGGTTCGTATCAGCCCCAGCATTTT
.	TRBD1	TRBV27	TRBJ1-3	CASDRRWGQGEIPGNTIYF	TGTGCCAGCGATAGGAGGTGGGGACAGGGGGAAATTCCTGGAAACACCATATATTTT
.	TRBD1	TRBV27	TRBJ2-3	CASSAGGVGPGGADTQYF	TGTGCCAGCAGTGCAGGGGGCGTCGGCCCCGGAGGGGCAGATACGCAGTATTTT
once	TRBD1	TRBV4-3	TRBJ2-7	CASSQGQNYEQYF	TGCGCCAGCAGCCAGGGACAGAACTACGAGCAGTACTTC
.	TRBD2	TRBV28	TRBJ2-1	CASSIGTSGRTGEQFF	TGTGCCAGCAGTATCGGCACTAGCGGGAGGACGGGAGAGCAGTTCTTC
.	TRBD1	TRBV6-1	TRBJ2-7	CASRDRGMYEQYF	TGTGCCAGCCGGGACAGGGGAATGTACGAGCAGTACTTC
.	TRBD1	TRBV7-3	TRBJ2-3	CASSLYRQGPTDTQYF	TGTGCCAGCAGCTTATACCGACAGGGCCCCACAGATACGCAGTATTTT
few	.	TRBV5-6	TRBJ2-7	CASSLASYEQYF	TGTGCCAGCAGCTTAGCCTCCTACGAGCAGTACTTC
.	.	TRBV15	TRBJ2-5	CATSRDAGPSGEQYF	TGTGCCACCAGCAGAGATGCGGGGCCCTCTGGGGAGCAGTACTTC
.	TRBD1	TRBV18	TRBJ2-3	CASSPEDRESDTQYF	TGTGCCAGCTCACCGGAGGACAGGGAATCAGATACGCAGTATTTT
.	TRBD2	TRBV6-4	TRBJ2-7	CASSALAGGPYEQYF	TGTGCCAGCAGCGCACTAGCGGGAGGGCCCTACGAGCAGTACTTC
.	TRBD1	TRBV7-9	TRBJ2-2	CASSPGQGAPGELFF	TGTGCCAGCAGCCCAGGGCAGGGGGCACCCGGGGAGCTGTTTTTT
.	TRBD2	TRBV11-3	TRBJ2-2	CASSLGLAGTGELFF	TGTGCCAGCAGCCTCGGACTAGCGGGCACCGGGGAGCTGTTTTTT
few	.	TRBV10-3	TRBJ2-2	CAISVYRDYGTGELFF	TGTGCCATCAGTGTGTACAGGGATTATGGGACCGGGGAGCTGTTTTTT
.	.	TRBV21-1	TRBJ2-2	CASSSGSGGASRGRAAGELFF	TGTGCCAGCAGCTCGGGCTCAGGGGGCGCTTCTCGCGGGAGGGCCGCCGGGGAGCTGTTTTTT
once	TRBD1	TRBV5-1	TRBJ2-1	CASSLRTGGVNEQFF	TGCGCCAGCAGCTTGCGGACAGGGGGGGTCAATGAGCAGTTCTTC
.	TRBD1	TRBV5-1	TRBJ2-1	CASSPRQGTGSEQFF	TGCGCCAGCAGCCCCCGACAGGGAACGGGTAGTGAGCAGTTCTTC
.	TRBD1	TRBV30	TRBJ2-7	CAWRLRTGVLDEQYF	TGTGCCTGGAGGCTTAGGACAGGGGTTCTTGACGAGCAGTACTTC
.	.	TRBV2	TRBJ1-1	CASSVQNTEAFF	TGTGCCAGCAGTGTCCAGAACACTGAAGCTTTCTTT
once	.	TRBV19	TRBJ1-5	CASSAGISNQPQHF	TGTGCCAGTAGTGCGGGGATTAGCAATCAGCCCCAGCATTTT
few	TRBD1	TRBV7-9	TRBJ2-7	CSSSWGQGDYEQYF	TGTTCCAGCAGCTGGGGACAGGGGGACTACGAGCAGTACTTC
.	TRBD2	TRBV5-1	TRBJ2-3	CASSSLLAGGRADTQYF	TGCGCCAGCAGCTCCCTATTAGCGGGAGGGAGAGCAGATACGCAGTATTTT
.	.	TRBV9	TRBJ2-3	CASSRATDTQYF	TGTGCCAGCTCGAGGGCCACAGATACGCAGTATTTT
.	TRBD1	TRBV9	TRBJ1-4	CASSVGWGQGREKLFF	TGTGCCAGCAGCGTAGGTTGGGGACAGGGTAGAGAAAAACTGTTTTTT
.	.	TRBV28	TRBJ1-1	CASTRGTRGTEAFF	TGTGCCAGCACCCGAGGCACCCGGGGGACTGAAGCTTTCTTT
.	.	TRBV14	TRBJ2-7	CASSPARVSGISYEQYF	TGTGCCAGCAGCCCGGCGCGGGTTAGCGGAATCTCCTACGAGCAGTACTTC
.	.	TRBV5-6	TRBJ1-5	CASSLTGYSNQPQHF	TGTGCCAGCAGCTTGACAGGGTATAGCAATCAGCCCCAGCATTTT
.	TRBD2	TRBV18	TRBJ2-1	CASSPLWRENDEQFF	TGTGCCAGCTCACCACTGTGGCGGGAGAACGATGAGCAGTTCTTC
.	TRBD2	TRBV5-4	TRBJ2-7	CASSKGLAGVGSYEQYF	TGTGCCAGCAGCAAGGGACTAGCGGGAGTCGGATCCTACGAGCAGTACTTC
.	.	TRBV5-4	TRBJ1-5	CASSPEGRDQPQHF	TGTGCCAGCAGCCCGGAGGGGCGTGATCAGCCCCAGCATTTT
.	.	TRBV5-1	TRBJ1-1	CASSLRQLNTEAFF	TGCGCCAGCAGCCTAAGACAGCTTAACACTGAAGCTTTCTTT
.	TRBD2	TRBV7-7	TRBJ2-1	CASSLGGTNEQFF	TGTGCTAGCAGCCTCGGGGGGACCAATGAGCAGTTCTTC
.	TRBD2	TRBV14	TRBJ2-3	CASSQVTGLATQYF	TGTGCCAGCAGCCAAGTTACCGGACTAGCGACGCAGTATTTT
.	TRBD1	TRBV9	TRBJ1-2	CASSPTQGDSYGYTF	TGTGCCAGCAGCCCGACTCAAGGGGACAGCTATGGCTACACCTTC
.	TRBD1	TRBV4-2	TRBJ2-1	CASSRSRTGRNEQFF	TGTGCCAGCAGTCGATCCCGGACAGGGCGGAATGAGCAGTTCTTC
.	.	TRBV19	TRBJ1-1	CASTTRLVRRTEAFF	TGTGCCAGTACCACCAGACTGGTCCGTCGAACTGAAGCTTTCTTT
.	TRBD1	TRBV28	TRBJ2-7	CASSLPGQGSYEQYF	TGTGCCAGCAGTTTGCCGGGACAGGGATCCTACGAGCAGTACTTC
few	TRBD2	TRBV27	TRBJ2-2	CASRAWAGDSPGELFF	TGTGCCAGCAGGGCATGGGCGGGAGATTCTCCCGGGGAGCTGTTTTTT
.	TRBD2	TRBV7-9	TRBJ2-3	CASSLSGTTDTQYF	TGTGCCAGCAGCCTGAGCGGGACCACAGATACGCAGTATTTT
.	TRBD1	TRBV4-3	TRBJ1-4	CASSQRRQGLGKLFF	TGCGCCAGCAGCCAAAGGAGACAGGGTTTGGGGAAACTGTTTTTT
.	.	TRBV5-8	TRBJ2-7	CASSLAGFRYEQYF	TGTGCCAGCAGCTTGGCAGGGTTTCGCTACGAGCAGTACTTC
.	.	TRBV7-8	TRBJ2-3	CASSFLYRRSSFSDTQYF	TGTGCCAGCAGCTTCCTCTATAGGAGAAGCAGTTTCTCAGATACGCAGTATTTT